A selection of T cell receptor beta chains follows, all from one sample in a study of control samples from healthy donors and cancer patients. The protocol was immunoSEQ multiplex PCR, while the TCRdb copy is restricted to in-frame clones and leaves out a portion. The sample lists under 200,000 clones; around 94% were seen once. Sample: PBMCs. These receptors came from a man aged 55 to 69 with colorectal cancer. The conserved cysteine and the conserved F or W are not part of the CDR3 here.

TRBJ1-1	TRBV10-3	AISPGTGTAF
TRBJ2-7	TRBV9	ASSVGGRGPYEQY
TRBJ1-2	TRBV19	ASSAPQGQRGYT
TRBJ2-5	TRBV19	ASSPQAGLAGATRETQY
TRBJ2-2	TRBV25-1	ASSAPRGLQNTGELF
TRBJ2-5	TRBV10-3	AIGLAGPSQLETQY
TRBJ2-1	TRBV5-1	ASSETVNIYNEQF
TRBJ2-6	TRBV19	ASNDVGGGAVSGANVLT
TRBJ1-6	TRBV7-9	ASSRLGGSSYNSPLH
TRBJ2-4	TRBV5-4	ASSLRVAGGLDIQY
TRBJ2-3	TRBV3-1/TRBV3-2	ASSQVSGRATDTQY
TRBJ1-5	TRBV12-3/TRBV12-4	ASSFLVDQPQH
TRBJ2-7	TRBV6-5	ASTQTSGVSYEQY
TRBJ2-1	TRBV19	ASTPTGGSYEQF
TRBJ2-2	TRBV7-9	ASSLIAGLASAGELF
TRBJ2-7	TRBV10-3	AISGGQGTLYEQY
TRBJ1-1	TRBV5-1	ASTVGGAITEAF
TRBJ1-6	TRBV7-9	ASSLEGPRGLH
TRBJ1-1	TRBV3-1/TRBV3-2	ASSQSSGGRTEAF
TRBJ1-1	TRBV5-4	ASSVDLNTEAF
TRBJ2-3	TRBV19	ASRKGVSTDTQY
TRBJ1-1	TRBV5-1	ASSLDGFDTEAF
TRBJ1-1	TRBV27	ASSFGGLSTEAF
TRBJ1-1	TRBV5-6	ASSLGRRGTEAF
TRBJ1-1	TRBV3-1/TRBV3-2	ASTRAGITEAF
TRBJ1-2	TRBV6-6	ASSETGANGYT
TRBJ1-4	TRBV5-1	ASSLATGEEEKLF
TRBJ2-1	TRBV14	ASSPWGGDNEQF
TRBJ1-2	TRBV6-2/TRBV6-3	ASSYSEGFYGYT
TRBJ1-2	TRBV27	ASSSPGQGGRTGYT
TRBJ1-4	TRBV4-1	ASSPLNLLPGGEKLF
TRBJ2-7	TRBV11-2	ASSLEGTGSREQY
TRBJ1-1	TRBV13	ASSLGVVSNTEAF
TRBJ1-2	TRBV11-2	ASSLTTDYYGYT
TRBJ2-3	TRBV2	ASSRDYTDTQY
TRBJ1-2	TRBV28	ASSPRGSGYT